Listed here are 5 T cell receptor beta chains from one sample, sequenced in a study of spatial heterogeneity in lung cancer. Time point in this sample: sample taken at primary tumor resection. TCRdb recomputed calls from the 5' RACE reads with MiXCR, one row per CDR3 protein. This sample has around 15,000 distinct CDR3 sequences, with nearly 7% found just once. Their antigens remain unidentified. The study's findings and limits: In tumors, expanded intratumoral alpha and beta TCR counts tracked mutation counts.

The material was lung tumor tissue, obtained at surgery. The receptors were gathered from a female donor with early-stage non-small cell lung cancer.

V is TRBV20-1 and J is TRBJ2-5; TRBD1 agrees at 7 bases. There are 15 residues in the CDR3. The ends lost 0 bases at V and 7 bases at J; junction bases unmatched: 11. The germline V gene has CDR1 DFQATT and CDR2 SNEGSKA (reference sequence). The CDR3 sequence: CSARDVLGTDGTQYF. CDR3 sequence (DNA): TGCAGTGCTAGAGATGTGTTAGGGACAGATGGGACCCAGTACTTC.

This clonotype occurred many times. The chain combines TRBV11-3 with TRBJ2-7; D assignment may be TRBD1 or TRBD2 (5 bases each). Germline V gene lookup returns CDR1 SGHNT and CDR2 YENEEA. Trimming shortened V by 5 bases and J by 0 bases, and 14 bases separated the two germline ends. The CDR3 runs 15 residues. CDR3 in amino acids: CASSRGGASSYEQYF. Written as DNA, the CDR3 is TGTGCCAGCAGCCGGGGTGGGGCGAGCTCCTACGAGCAGTACTTC.

This clonotype has at least ten counts. V gene TRBV12-3 or TRBV12-4 combines with J gene TRBJ2-1; D is undetermined. The CDR3 runs to 11 residues. V was trimmed by 5 bases and J by 10 bases, leaving 9 bases between them. DNA of the CDR3: TGTGCCAGCAGTCCCCAATGGGAGCAGTTCTTC. Amino acid sequence: CASSPQWEQFF.

This clonotype has ten or more counts. V usage is TRBV7-8 and J usage is TRBJ2-5, with TRBD2 matching 9 bases. Germline CDR1 is SGHVS and CDR2 is FQNEAQ. The CDR3 is made up of 15 amino acids. Losses at the gene ends were 1 base for V and 5 bases for J; bases not matched to a gene: 5. CDR3 nucleotide sequence: TGTGCCAGCAGCTTAGAGGGGACTAGCTTGGAGACCCAGTACTTC. Its translation: CASSLEGTSLETQYF.

This clonotype was seen many times. This chain links TRBV6-6 with TRBJ1-2; no clear D gene. The CDR3 spans 10 residues. V was clipped by 7 bases and J by 6 bases, with 6 bases between them. Germline CDR1 reads MNHNY; CDR2 reads SVGAGI (reference sequence). CDR3 residues: CASNLDGYTF. The CDR3 DNA reads as TGTGCCAGCAACTTAGATGGCTACACCTTC.